This T cell receptor (beta chain) was documented in a study of T cell repertoires in aging, cancer and after chemotherapy (dated by TCRdb to about 2019). Some background on the complete study: Six donor age groups were covered, ranging from 30 or younger up to 70 or older, and each group contained at least three individuals. In the solid tumor group, the paired samples taken before and after chemotherapy came from patients with brain tumors (glioblastoma) who were receiving therapy based on temozolomide. The full dataset contained around 10 million TCR reads. To examine immunoaging and T cell reconstitution after chemotherapy, the study profiled TCR beta repertoires in peripheral blood from healthy donors and cancer patients. Alongside 95 to 100 healthy donors serving as a reference group, the cohort included approximately 220 cancer patients, of whom approximately 94 had hematological cancers and fewer than 140 had solid cancers.

From its cysteine to its phenylalanine, the CDR3 spans 16 amino acids. The sequence is cut down to CDR3 DNA, 48 bases in frame from base 1. V drops 4 bases and J drops 5 bases, leaving 18 bases in between. Broader findings and caveats from the paper: Untreated patients with hematological or solid cancers showed significantly lower blood TCR diversity and higher clonality than age-matched healthy donors. In healthy donors, the drop in TCR diversity with age came mainly from a loss of richness, whereas in cancer patients a loss of evenness also played a part. In both cancer cohorts, the median generation probability rose over the chemotherapy interval, which suggests that the repertoire was reconstituted through rebound thymic output. According to the authors, the repertoire data do not allow conclusions to be drawn about immunological memory after chemotherapy.

TCR beta rearrangements were amplified from genomic DNA extracted from peripheral blood rather than from sorted cells or RNA. As a fraction of the sample, this clonotype is medium-sized (0.01 to 0.1%). Its antigen target is currently unknown. No base-level quality is on record; no much larger clone is a single base apart. Multiplex touch-down PCR with a mixed TRB-A/B primer pool was used to amplify rearranged TRB sequences covering the V, D and J segments. Two consecutive PCR reactions with Phusion HS II polymerase added Illumina adapters and sample indices to the amplicons. After gel purification with the NucleoSpin Gel and PCR Clean-up kit, the amplicons were checked using Qubit and an Agilent 2100 Bioanalyzer. The libraries were sequenced on an Illumina MiSeq with 600-cycle, single-indexed, paired-end runs. The authors processed their data as follows. TRB sequences were processed with MiXCR versions 2.12 and 3.0.5. Each unique CDR3 nucleotide sequence was treated as one clone, and only productive sequences with two or more reads were kept. Shannon diversity, evenness, clonality (one minus evenness), and alpha-parameterized diversity profiles from alpha 0 to 5 were included as repertoire metrics. Generation probabilities of clones in paired pre- and post-chemotherapy samples were computed with the IGoR algorithm. Clones were called with MiXCR by TCRdb after fastp trimmed the public reads at Q25, and only in-frame beta chains were retained. Identical CDR3 proteins give one entry, which carries the most common genes and DNA. TCRdb assigned the V and J calls; the authors' analysis was not used. Here the sample has approximately 600 distinct CDR3 sequences; less than 20% occur a single time. Of the sample, approximately 41% falls within the top ten clones.

Source material: blood. The sequence links TRBV12-3 or TRBV12-4 to TRBJ1-5; 6 matching bases give a weak D call of TRBD1. This receptor was obtained from a human donor with a solid tumor. The DNA sequence is given as TGTGCCAGCAGTTCCGGCGGAGGGGGTACGTATCAGCCCCAGCATTTT. It translates to CASSSGGGGTYQPQHF.